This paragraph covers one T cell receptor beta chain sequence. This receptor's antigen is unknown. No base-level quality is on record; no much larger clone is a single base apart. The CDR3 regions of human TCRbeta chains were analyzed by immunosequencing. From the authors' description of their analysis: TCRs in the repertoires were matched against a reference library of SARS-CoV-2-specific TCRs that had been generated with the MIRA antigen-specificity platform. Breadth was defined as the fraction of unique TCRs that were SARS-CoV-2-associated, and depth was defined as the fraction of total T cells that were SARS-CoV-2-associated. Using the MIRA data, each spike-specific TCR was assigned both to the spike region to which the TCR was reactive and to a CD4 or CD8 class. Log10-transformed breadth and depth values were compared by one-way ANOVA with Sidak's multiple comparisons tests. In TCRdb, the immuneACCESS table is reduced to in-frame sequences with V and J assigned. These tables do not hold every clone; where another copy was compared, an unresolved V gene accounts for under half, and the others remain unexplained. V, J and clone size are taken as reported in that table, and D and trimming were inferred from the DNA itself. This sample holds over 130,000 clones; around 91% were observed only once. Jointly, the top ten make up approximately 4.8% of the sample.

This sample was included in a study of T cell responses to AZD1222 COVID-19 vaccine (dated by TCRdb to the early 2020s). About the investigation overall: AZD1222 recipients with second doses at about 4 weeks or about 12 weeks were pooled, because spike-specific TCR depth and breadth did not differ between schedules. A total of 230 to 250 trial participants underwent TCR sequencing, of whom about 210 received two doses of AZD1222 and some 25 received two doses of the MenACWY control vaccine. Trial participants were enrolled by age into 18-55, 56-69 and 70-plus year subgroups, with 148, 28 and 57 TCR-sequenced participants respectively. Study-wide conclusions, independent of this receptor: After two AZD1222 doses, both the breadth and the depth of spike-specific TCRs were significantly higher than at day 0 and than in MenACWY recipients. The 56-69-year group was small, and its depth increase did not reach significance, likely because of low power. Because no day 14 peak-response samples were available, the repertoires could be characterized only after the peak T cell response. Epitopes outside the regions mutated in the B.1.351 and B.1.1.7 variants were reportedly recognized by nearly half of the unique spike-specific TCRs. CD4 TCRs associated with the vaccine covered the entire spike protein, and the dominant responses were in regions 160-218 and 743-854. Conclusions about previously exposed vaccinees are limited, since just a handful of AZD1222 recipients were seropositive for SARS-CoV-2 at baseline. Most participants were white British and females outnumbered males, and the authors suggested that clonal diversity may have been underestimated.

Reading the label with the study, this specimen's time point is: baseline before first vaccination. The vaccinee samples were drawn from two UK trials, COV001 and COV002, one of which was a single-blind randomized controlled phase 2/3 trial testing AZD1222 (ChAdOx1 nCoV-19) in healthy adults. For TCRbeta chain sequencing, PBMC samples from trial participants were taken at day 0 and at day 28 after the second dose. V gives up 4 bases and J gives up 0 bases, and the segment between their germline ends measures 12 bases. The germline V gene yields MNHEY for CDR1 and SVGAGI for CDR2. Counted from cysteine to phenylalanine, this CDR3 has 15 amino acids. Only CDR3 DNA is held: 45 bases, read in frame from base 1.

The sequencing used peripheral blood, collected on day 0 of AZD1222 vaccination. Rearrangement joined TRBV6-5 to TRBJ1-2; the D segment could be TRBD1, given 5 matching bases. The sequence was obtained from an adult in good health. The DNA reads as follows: TGTGCCAGCAGTTCAACAGGCAAAGCTAACTATGGCTACACCTTC. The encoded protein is CASSSTGKANYGYTF.